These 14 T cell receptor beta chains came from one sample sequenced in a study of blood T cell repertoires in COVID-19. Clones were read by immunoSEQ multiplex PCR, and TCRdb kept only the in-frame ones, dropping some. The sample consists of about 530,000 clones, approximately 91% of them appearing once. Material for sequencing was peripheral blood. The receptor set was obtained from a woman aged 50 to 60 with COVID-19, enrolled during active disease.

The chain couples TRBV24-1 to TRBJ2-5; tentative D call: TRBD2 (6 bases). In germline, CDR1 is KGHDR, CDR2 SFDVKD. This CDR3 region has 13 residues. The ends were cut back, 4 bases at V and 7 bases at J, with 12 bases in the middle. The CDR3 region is CATSDWRAGTQYF. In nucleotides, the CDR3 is TGTGCCACCAGTGACTGGAGGGCAGGGACCCAGTACTTC.

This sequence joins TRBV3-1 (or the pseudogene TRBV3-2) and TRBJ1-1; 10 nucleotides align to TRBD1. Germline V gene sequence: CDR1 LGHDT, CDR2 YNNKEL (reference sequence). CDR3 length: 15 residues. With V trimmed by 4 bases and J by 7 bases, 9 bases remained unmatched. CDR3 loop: CASSRADRGQGEAFF. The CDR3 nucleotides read TGTGCCAGCAGCCGAGCTGACAGGGGGCAGGGTGAAGCTTTCTTT.

In DNA, the CDR3 is TGTGCCAGCACTTCTAGGGGCGGGGGAAATCAGCCCCAGCATTTT. Its protein is CASTSRGGGNQPQHF. The genes are TRBV18 and TRBJ1-5; TRBD1 is a possible D gene (5 bases). V lost 8 bases and J 4 bases, leaving 18 bases between the germline ends. Germline assignment: CDR1 KGHSH and CDR2 LQKENI. The CDR3 totals 15 residues. The full variable domain, its missing parts supplied by reference TRBV18 and TRBJ1-5, is NAGVMQNPRHLVRRRGQEARLRCSPMKGHSHVYWYRQLPEEGLKFMVYLQKENIIDESGMPKERFSAEFPKEGPSILRIQQVVRGDSAAYFCASTSRGGGNQPQHFGDGTRLSIL.

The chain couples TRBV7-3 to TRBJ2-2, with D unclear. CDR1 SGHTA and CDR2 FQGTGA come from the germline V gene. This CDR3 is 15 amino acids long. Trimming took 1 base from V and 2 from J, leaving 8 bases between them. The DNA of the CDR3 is TGTGCCAGCAGCTTAAGAGGTTATAACACCGGGGAGCTGTTTTTT. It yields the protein CASSLRGYNTGELFF.

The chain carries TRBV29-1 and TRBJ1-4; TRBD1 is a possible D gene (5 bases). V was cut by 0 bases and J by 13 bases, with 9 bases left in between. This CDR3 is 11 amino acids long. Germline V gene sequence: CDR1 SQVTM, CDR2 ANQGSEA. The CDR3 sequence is CSVEDQGRLFF. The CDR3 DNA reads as TGCAGCGTTGAAGATCAGGGTAGACTGTTTTTT.

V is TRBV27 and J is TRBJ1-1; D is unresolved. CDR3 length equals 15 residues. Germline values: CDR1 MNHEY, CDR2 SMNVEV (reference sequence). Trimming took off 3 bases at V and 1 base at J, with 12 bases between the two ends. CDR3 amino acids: CASSLSDRGNTEAFF. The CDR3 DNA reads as TGTGCCAGCAGTTTGTCAGACCGGGGGAACACTGAAGCTTTCTTT.

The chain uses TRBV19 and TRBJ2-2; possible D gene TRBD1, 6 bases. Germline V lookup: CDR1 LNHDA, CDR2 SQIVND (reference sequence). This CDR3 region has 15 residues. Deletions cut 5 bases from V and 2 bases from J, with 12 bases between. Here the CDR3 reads CASSSPGANTGELFF. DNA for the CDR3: TGTGCCAGTAGTTCGCCAGGGGCAAACACCGGGGAGCTGTTTTTT.

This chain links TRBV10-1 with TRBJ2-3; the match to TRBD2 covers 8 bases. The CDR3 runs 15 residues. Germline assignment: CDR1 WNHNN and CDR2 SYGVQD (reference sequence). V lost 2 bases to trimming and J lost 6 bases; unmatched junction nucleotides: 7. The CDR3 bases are TGCGCCAGCAGTGAGACTAGCGGCCGCTTTGATACGCAGTATTTT. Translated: CASSETSGRFDTQYF.

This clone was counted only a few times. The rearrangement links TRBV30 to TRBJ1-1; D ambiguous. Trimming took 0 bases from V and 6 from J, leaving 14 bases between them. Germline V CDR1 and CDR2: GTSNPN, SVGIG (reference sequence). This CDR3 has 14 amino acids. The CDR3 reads CAWSVPSRKPEAFF. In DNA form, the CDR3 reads TGTGCCTGGAGTGTACCTTCGCGCAAGCCTGAAGCTTTCTTT.

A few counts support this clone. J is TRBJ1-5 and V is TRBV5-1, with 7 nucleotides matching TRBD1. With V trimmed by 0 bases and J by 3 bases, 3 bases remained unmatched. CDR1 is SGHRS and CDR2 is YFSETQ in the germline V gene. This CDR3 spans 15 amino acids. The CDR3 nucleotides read TGCGCCAGCAGCTTGGGGGGACAGAACAATCAGCCCCAGCATTTT. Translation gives CASSLGGQNNQPQHF.

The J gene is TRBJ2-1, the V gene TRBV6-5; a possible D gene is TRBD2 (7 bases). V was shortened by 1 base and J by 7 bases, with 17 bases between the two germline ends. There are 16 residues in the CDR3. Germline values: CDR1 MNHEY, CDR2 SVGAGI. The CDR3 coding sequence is TGTGCCAGCAGTTACTTTGGGGGGGGCCTTGGGAATGAGCAGTTCTTC. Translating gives CASSYFGGGLGNEQFF.

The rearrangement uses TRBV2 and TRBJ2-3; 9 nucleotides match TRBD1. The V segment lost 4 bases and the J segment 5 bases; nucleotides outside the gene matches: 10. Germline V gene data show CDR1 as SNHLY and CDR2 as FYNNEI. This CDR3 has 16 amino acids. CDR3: CASSVFRGQGLDTQYF. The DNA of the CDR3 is TGTGCCAGCAGTGTCTTTAGGGGACAGGGTTTAGATACGCAGTATTTT.

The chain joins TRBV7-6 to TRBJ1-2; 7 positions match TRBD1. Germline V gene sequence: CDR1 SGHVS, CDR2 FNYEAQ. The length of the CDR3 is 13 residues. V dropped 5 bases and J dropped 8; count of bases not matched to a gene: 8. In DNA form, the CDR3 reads TGTGCCAGCAGCCCGCGACAGGGAGAAGGCTACACCTTC. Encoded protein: CASSPRQGEGYTF. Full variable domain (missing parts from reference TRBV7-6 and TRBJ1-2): GAGVSQSPRYKVTKRGQDVALRCDPISGHVSLYWYRQALGQGPEFLTYFNYEAQQDKSGLPNDRFSAERPEGSISTLTIQRTEQRDSAMYRCASSPRQGEGYTFGSGTRLTVV.

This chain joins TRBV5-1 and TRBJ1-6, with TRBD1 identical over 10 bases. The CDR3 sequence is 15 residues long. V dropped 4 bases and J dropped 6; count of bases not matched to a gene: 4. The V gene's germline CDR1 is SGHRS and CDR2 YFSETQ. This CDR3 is CASSLTGGINSPLHF. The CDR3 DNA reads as TGCGCCAGCAGCCTGACAGGGGGCATTAATTCACCCCTCCACTTT.